A single sample gave rise to the 5 T cell receptor beta chains below, sequenced in a study of blood T cell repertoires in COVID-19. Method: immunoSEQ multiplex PCR; TCRdb's copy keeps in-frame clones and lacks some. Among some 75,000 clones, 75% to 90% were seen once, and the ten largest hold about 6.5%. The sample comprised peripheral blood. These receptors all come from an elderly man with COVID-19, enrolled during active disease.

The chain couples TRBV28 to TRBJ1-5; no definite D call. Per germline, CDR1 MDHEN and CDR2 SYDVKM. Trimming took off 6 bases at V and 1 base at J, with 10 bases between the two ends. This CDR3 contains 14 residues. CDR3: CASRIAVSNQPQHF. The CDR3 DNA reads TGTGCCAGCAGGATAGCGGTCAGCAATCAGCCCCAGCATTTT.

This rearrangement joins TRBV28 to TRBJ1-6; weak D call: TRBD1 (5 bases). Between the trimmed V and J ends, which lost 7 bases and 6 bases, there was a span of 19 bases. This CDR3 region has 16 residues. Germline-derived CDR1 and CDR2 are MDHEN and SYDVKM. CDR3 sequence: CASTYGGGFGNSPLHF. As DNA, the CDR3 is TGTGCCAGCACCTACGGCGGGGGGTTCGGTAATTCACCCCTCCACTTT.

The chain joins TRBV7-2 to TRBJ1-2, with D uncertain. Trimming left V 1 base short and J 1 base short, with 10 bases between. The length of the CDR3 is 15 residues. Germline V lookup: CDR1 SGHTA, CDR2 FQGNSA. The CDR3 sequence: CASSLDSSLNYGYTF. The CDR3, as DNA: TGTGCCAGCAGCTTAGACAGTTCCCTTAACTATGGCTACACCTTC.

The rearrangement links TRBV11-3 to TRBJ1-3; 11 bases align to TRBD1. The CDR3 covers 19 residues. Per the germline V gene, CDR1 is SGHNT and CDR2 is YENEEA. V shed 4 bases, J shed 1 base, and the junction held 12 bases outside the gene matches. The DNA of the CDR3 is TGTGCCAGCAGCTCCTCGGGACAGGGGGGACGCCTGTCTGGAAACACCATATATTTT. It specifies CASSSSGQGGRLSGNTIYF.

The V call is TRBV28, the J call TRBJ1-4, with D uncertain. V lost 3 bases and J 2 bases, leaving 10 bases between the germline ends. This CDR3 comprises 15 residues. CDR1 and CDR2 (germline): MDHEN, SYDVKM. The DNA for the CDR3 is TGTGCCAGCAGTTTTTCTACCCTGACTAATGAAAAACTGTTTTTT. Translated: CASSFSTLTNEKLFF.